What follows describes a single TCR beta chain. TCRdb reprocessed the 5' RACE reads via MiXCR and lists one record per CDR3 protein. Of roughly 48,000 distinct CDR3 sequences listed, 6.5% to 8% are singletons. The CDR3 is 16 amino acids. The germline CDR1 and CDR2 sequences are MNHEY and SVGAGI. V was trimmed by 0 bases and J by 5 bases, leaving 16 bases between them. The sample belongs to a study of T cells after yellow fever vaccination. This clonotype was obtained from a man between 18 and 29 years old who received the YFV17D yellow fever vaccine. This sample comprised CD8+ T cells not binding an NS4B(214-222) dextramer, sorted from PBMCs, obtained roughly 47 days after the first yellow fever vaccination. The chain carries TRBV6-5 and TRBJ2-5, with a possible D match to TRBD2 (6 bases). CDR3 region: CASSYSMGDLAETQYF. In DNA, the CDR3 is TGTGCCAGCAGTTACTCGATGGGGGACTTGGCGGAGACCCAGTACTTC.